A selection of T cell receptor beta chains follows, all from one sample in a study of blood T cell repertoires in COVID-19. Generated by immunoSEQ multiplex PCR, the TCRdb table keeps only in-frame clones and is missing some. The repertoire has 250,000 to 350,000 clones, 75% to 90% of them found once; the top ten carry approximately 4.2%. The specimen was PBMCs or T cells enriched from blood (not recorded which). The receptors were gathered from a woman in her thirties who had recovered from COVID-19. The conserved cysteine and the conserved F or W are not part of the CDR3 here. The order of the fields is J gene, V gene, CDR3 protein.

J gene: TRBJ2-7
V gene: TRBV3-1/TRBV3-2
CDR3 protein: ASSQSDSLAEQY

J gene: TRBJ1-3
V gene: TRBV2
CDR3 protein: ASSVTGKGGNTIY

J gene: TRBJ1-5
V gene: TRBV10-3
CDR3 protein: AISGVILNQPQH

J gene: TRBJ2-3
V gene: TRBV6-4
CDR3 protein: ASRSGREDTDTQY

J gene: TRBJ2-1
V gene: TRBV28
CDR3 protein: ASSLFWSGQTKREKGEQF

J gene: TRBJ2-3
V gene: TRBV5-1
CDR3 protein: ASSSSGSSWDTQY

J gene: TRBJ2-7
V gene: TRBV21-1
CDR3 protein: ASSRRQTYEQY

J gene: TRBJ1-2
V gene: TRBV5-5
CDR3 protein: ASSLTPDLAYT

J gene: TRBJ2-1
V gene: TRBV12-3/TRBV12-4
CDR3 protein: ASELTRGEQF

J gene: TRBJ2-1
V gene: TRBV27
CDR3 protein: ASVRGARGQGHEQF

J gene: TRBJ1-1
V gene: TRBV7-9
CDR3 protein: ASSLVGQSNTEAF

J gene: TRBJ1-6
V gene: TRBV9
CDR3 protein: ASSVGTRDRPYNSPLH

J gene: TRBJ2-5
V gene: TRBV24-1
CDR3 protein: ATGIAGDSRETQY

J gene: TRBJ2-5
V gene: TRBV5-6
CDR3 protein: ASSWRGLAVETQY

J gene: TRBJ1-2
V gene: TRBV4-2
CDR3 protein: ASSQASGTPYGYT

J gene: TRBJ1-2
V gene: TRBV19
CDR3 protein: ASSFNIDGYT

J gene: TRBJ1-2
V gene: TRBV28
CDR3 protein: ASSIGQGIRYT

J gene: TRBJ2-7
V gene: TRBV5-1
CDR3 protein: ASSLDWGETYEQY

J gene: TRBJ2-7
V gene: TRBV7-9
CDR3 protein: ASSSGTSPHEQY

J gene: TRBJ1-2
V gene: TRBV15
CDR3 protein: ATSRPTQGGYGYT

J gene: TRBJ2-7
V gene: TRBV7-3
CDR3 protein: ASSLTGLAGAGEQY

J gene: TRBJ1-2
V gene: TRBV28
CDR3 protein: ASRRTGGYGYT

J gene: TRBJ1-1
V gene: TRBV5-1
CDR3 protein: ASSRTPSGTGNTEAF

J gene: TRBJ2-7
V gene: TRBV25-1
CDR3 protein: ASRGSLEQY

J gene: TRBJ1-5
V gene: TRBV3-1/TRBV3-2
CDR3 protein: ASSQTGYSNQPQH

J gene: TRBJ2-5
V gene: TRBV28
CDR3 protein: ASSFYRGQETQY

J gene: TRBJ2-7
V gene: TRBV28
CDR3 protein: ASTDLSGGSYEQY

J gene: TRBJ1-3
V gene: TRBV28
CDR3 protein: ASSLRGRVTTGNTIY

J gene: TRBJ2-1
V gene: TRBV19
CDR3 protein: ASNSGQGIWNEQF

J gene: TRBJ2-5
V gene: TRBV14
CDR3 protein: ASSQELRGVEETQY

J gene: TRBJ2-1
V gene: TRBV7-3
CDR3 protein: ASSFINNEQF

J gene: TRBJ2-1
V gene: TRBV9
CDR3 protein: ASSARAGWGNEQF

J gene: TRBJ1-2
V gene: TRBV18
CDR3 protein: ASSPKENGYT

J gene: TRBJ2-3
V gene: TRBV5-1
CDR3 protein: ASLLSPSASTDTQY

J gene: TRBJ2-5
V gene: TRBV7-2
CDR3 protein: ASSRTGKETQY

J gene: TRBJ1-5
V gene: TRBV10-2
CDR3 protein: ASRTGFGNQPQH